One TCR beta chain is described in this entry. V lost 6 bases, J lost 2 bases, and 8 bases stayed unmatched. The length of the CDR3 is 17 residues. CDR1 is LNHDA and CDR2 is SQIVND in the germline V gene (reference sequence). Study processing details: Cell counts per sample came from amplifying reference gene primers. Measured with immunoSEQ multiplex PCR; TCRdb has only the in-frame clones, and not every one. That table is the source of V, J and clone size, and D and trimming were worked out from the DNA. The sample carries about 150,000 clones, approximately 85% recorded once. Those enrolled in Seattle joined during active infection and were followed longitudinally afterward. This record comes from a study of blood T cell repertoires in COVID-19. Study-wide background: COVID-19 samples collected from the United States, Italy and Spain covered acute and convalescent phases. Sources were T cells, B-cell-depleted T cells, or PBMCs; the material itself was cDNA or gDNA.

The genes are TRBV19 and TRBJ2-5; 14 positions agree with TRBD2. The receptor comes from a man in his 60s with COVID-19, enrolled during active disease. The sample consisted of peripheral blood. As DNA, the CDR3 is TGTGCCAGTAGACGTGGGACTAGCGGGGGACCGCAAGAGACCCAGTACTTC. Protein: CASRRGTSGGPQETQYF.